This T cell receptor (beta chain) originates from a study of beta chain features in type 1 diabetes. Reverse transcription of all isolated RNA meant that expressed TCRB transcripts were sequenced. The method was immunoSEQ multiplex PCR; TCRdb's version includes in-frame clones alone and lacks a portion of them. The sample shows about 900,000 clones, 15% to 20% of them seen only once. Germline lookup yields CDR1 LNHNV and CDR2 YYDKDF (reference sequence). The CDR3 extends over 15 amino acids. V dropped 5 bases and J dropped 7; count of bases not matched to a gene: 8. Naive, central memory, regulatory and stem cell-like memory cells within the CD4+ compartment were sorted using CD45RO/CCR7/CD25/CD127/CD95/CD27. Study-level points and caveats: Diminished insertions and augmented deletions at VDJ junctions characterized type 1 diabetes patients.

On this clone: Its antigen is undetermined.

V gene TRBV15 combines with J gene TRBJ1-4, with TRBD1 identical over 9 bases. The sequence derives from a young woman in good health. Specimen: naive CD4+ T cells from blood. CDR3 amino acids: CATSPWTGEGEKLFF. DNA of the CDR3: TGTGCCACCAGCCCATGGACAGGGGAGGGTGAAAAACTGTTTTTT.